The clone carrying this TCR beta chain has only a few counts. The entry originates in a study of blood T cell repertoires in COVID-19. Under the authors' procedure: Reference gene primer amplification gave nucleated cell count estimates. Data came from immunoSEQ multiplex PCR; TCRdb stores just in-frame clones and leaves some out. V, J and clone size derive from that table, while D and trimming were established from the DNA sequence. The data show around 60,000 clones, nearly 90% seen once. The V segment lost 6 bases and the J segment 7 bases; nucleotides outside the gene matches: 5. Germline V gene data show CDR1 as SNHLY and CDR2 as FYNNEI. The CDR3 extends over 14 amino acids.

The sample consisted of peripheral blood. This receptor was identified in a middle-aged man with active COVID-19. The chain has TRBV2 and TRBJ1-6, with 8 positions matching TRBD1. The CDR3: CASSAGTGNSPLHF. The CDR3 nucleotides are TGTGCCAGCAGCGCCGGGACAGGAAATTCACCCCTCCACTTT.